What follows are 26 T cell receptor beta chains derived from one specimen sequenced in a study of T cell repertoires in cytomegalovirus infection. TCRdb itself ran the reads through MiXCR, one entry per CDR3 protein. The top ten clones hold approximately 14% of a sample with 300,000 or so distinct CDR3 sequences, 20% to 30% of them seen once. Sequencing was done on a sample of PBMCs. These receptors were obtained from a human donor in good health (CMV status not recorded). Some clones in this sample may be carry-over from other donors' samples.

There are many counts of this clonotype. The chain joins TRBV7-9 to TRBJ1-1, with 7 bases identical to TRBD1. The ends lost 1 base at V and 5 bases at J; junction bases unmatched: 7. The germline V gene has CDR1 SEHNR and CDR2 FQNEAQ (reference sequence). The CDR3 loop spans 15 amino acids. As DNA, the CDR3 is TGTGCCAGCAGCTTAGGGCAGGGGGGGAGGACTGAAGCTTTCTTT. The encoded protein is CASSLGQGGRTEAFF.

The chain joins TRBV11-3 to TRBJ2-7, with 7 bases identical to TRBD1. Germline CDR1 and CDR2: SGHNT and YENEEA. The CDR3 covers 14 residues. Germline trimming cut 3 bases from V and 5 bases from J; bases unmatched to any gene: 7. Here the CDR3 DNA reads TGTGCCAGCAGCTTGATGACAGGGAAACACGAGCAGTACTTC. Protein sequence: CASSLMTGKHEQYF. Looking up the rest from reference TRBV11-3 and TRBJ2-7 gives the full variable domain: EAGVVQSPRYKIIEKKQPVAFWCNPISGHNTLYWYLQNLGQGPELLIRYENEEAVDDSQLPKDRFSAERLKGVDSTLKIQPAELGDSAVYLCASSLMTGKHEQYFGPGTRLTVT.

This rearrangement joins TRBV28 to TRBJ2-1, with a weak D call TRBD2 (5 bases). Trimming shortened V by 5 bases and J by 7 bases, and 30 bases separated the two germline ends. Germline V gene data show CDR1 as MDHEN and CDR2 as SYDVKM. There are 19 residues in the CDR3. The CDR3 region is CASSPRTKRRQSNGNEQFF. The DNA of the CDR3 is TGTGCCAGCAGTCCACGAACAAAAAGGAGGCAGTCAAACGGTAATGAGCAGTTCTTC. The full variable domain, completed using reference TRBV28 and TRBJ2-1, is DVKVTQSSRYLVKRTGEKVFLECVQDMDHENMFWYRQDPGLGLRLIYFSYDVKMKEKGDIPEGYSVSREKKERFSLILESASTNQTSMYLCASSPRTKRRQSNGNEQFFGPGTRLTVL.

This clonotype was detected a few times. V usage is TRBV6-8 and J usage is TRBJ2-2; a possible D gene is TRBD2 (6 bases). Trimming took 8 bases from V and 2 from J, leaving 15 bases between them. The CDR3 contains 15 residues. Germline-derived CDR1 and CDR2 are MNHGY and SAAAGT. Here the CDR3 DNA reads TGTGCCAGCCGATCTGGAGGGGACAACACCGGGGAGCTGTTTTTT. Its protein is CASRSGGDNTGELFF.

There are a few counts of this clonotype. This chain joins TRBV7-2 and TRBJ1-5; D gene uncertain. The CDR3 has 15 residues. Germline CDR1 reads SGHTA; CDR2 reads FQGNSA. V lost 5 bases, J lost 2 bases, and 13 bases lay in between. For the CDR3, the DNA is TGTGCCAGCAGCAGCGTCGGAAGGGGCAATCAGCCCCAGCATTTT. Protein product: CASSSVGRGNQPQHF.

Many counts were recorded for this clonotype. Here the CDR3 reads CASSDHWPGADTQYF. CDR3 nucleotide sequence: TGTGCCAGCAGTGATCACTGGCCCGGGGCAGATACGCAGTATTTT. The chain carries TRBV28 and TRBJ2-3; D is perhaps TRBD2 (5 bases). The CDR3 is 15 residues long. Germline CDR1 reads MDHEN; CDR2 reads SYDVKM. Trimming stripped 5 bases from V and 4 bases from J, with 16 bases between.

This clonotype was counted between two and nine times. V is TRBV11-2 and J is TRBJ2-1; possible D gene TRBD1, 6 bases. The V gene's germline CDR1 is SGHAT and CDR2 FQNNGV. The CDR3 extends over 14 amino acids. Trimming stripped 8 bases from V and 8 bases from J, with 19 bases between. CDR3 amino acids: CASFRDNWDDEQFF. CDR3 DNA sequence: TGTGCCAGCTTCCGGGACAATTGGGACGATGAGCAGTTCTTC.

The V call is TRBV5-4, the J call TRBJ2-5; D tentatively reads TRBD1 or TRBD2 (5 bases each). Germline loops: CDR1 SGHNT, CDR2 YYREEE (reference sequence). The CDR3 is 15 amino acids. Between the trimmed V and J ends, which lost 4 bases and 4 bases, there was a span of 17 bases. The CDR3 region is CASSPRRRDGETQYF. The CDR3 DNA reads TGTGCCAGCAGCCCCCGACGTCGGGACGGAGAGACCCAGTACTTC. The full variable domain, in which reference TRBV5-4 and TRBJ2-5 provide the parts outside the CDR3, is ETGVTQSPTHLIKTRGQQVTLRCSSQSGHNTVSWYQQALGQGPQFIFQYYREEENGRGNFPPRFSGLQFPNYSSELNVNALELDDSALYLCASSPRRRDGETQYFGPGTRLLVL.

This clonotype showed up many times. The chain has TRBV7-2 and TRBJ2-5; no clear D gene. Germline V lookup: CDR1 SGHTA, CDR2 FQGNSA. Trimming shortened V by 4 bases and J by 0 bases, and 9 bases separated the two germline ends. CDR3 size: 14 residues. The CDR3 coding sequence is TGTGCCAGCAGCTACACACGGTACCAAGAGACCCAGTACTTC. Translating gives CASSYTRYQETQYF.

This clonotype was counted between two and nine times. The chain employs TRBV20-1 and TRBJ2-7, with a tentative D call TRBD2 (6 bases). Germline values: CDR1 DFQATT, CDR2 SNEGSKA (reference sequence). The CDR3 consists of 15 residues. The germline V and J ends were trimmed by 2 bases and 3 bases, with 17 bases remaining between them. CDR3 in DNA: TGCAGTGCTAGACCCCCATGGGGGGTTCGCTACGAGCAGTACTTC. Amino acid sequence: CSARPPWGVRYEQYF.

The rearrangement joins TRBV7-2 to TRBJ1-5; D may be TRBD1 (5 bases). The CDR3 has 13 amino acids. Per the germline V gene, CDR1 is SGHTA and CDR2 is FQGNSA. The ends were cut back, 2 bases at V and 4 bases at J, with 6 bases in the middle. Written as DNA, the CDR3 is TGTGCCAGCAGCTTAAGGACAAATCAGCCCCAGCATTTT. Its translation: CASSLRTNQPQHF.

This clonotype was counted a few times. The rearrangement uses TRBV11-2 and TRBJ2-1; 8 positions match TRBD1. J gave up 10 bases and V 4 bases, and 3 bases lay outside the gene matches. The CDR3 covers 12 residues. Germline V gene data show CDR1 as SGHAT and CDR2 as FQNNGV. The CDR3 protein is CASSSDRGEQFF. CDR3 in DNA: TGTGCCAGCAGCTCCGACAGGGGCGAGCAGTTCTTC.

This clonotype came up a few times. The chain carries TRBV15 and TRBJ1-6, with 8 bases identical to TRBD1. The CDR3 loop spans 15 amino acids. V was pared by 2 bases and J by 5 bases, with 2 bases of the junction left unmatched. Germline CDR1 LNHNV, CDR2 YYDKDF (reference sequence). The CDR3 sequence: CATSRKTGDNSPLHF. CDR3 coding DNA: TGTGCCACCAGCAGAAAGACAGGGGATAATTCACCCCTCCACTTT.

This clonotype was seen many times. The chain couples TRBV7-2 to TRBJ2-1; the D gene is possibly TRBD2 (6 bases). The germline CDR1 and CDR2 sequences are SGHTA and FQGNSA. This CDR3 contains 14 residues. Trimming shortened V by 7 bases and J by 4 bases, and 14 bases separated the two germline ends. CDR3 bases: TGTGCCAGCACCTGGGAGGACGATTACAATGAGCAGTTCTTC. Translation gives CASTWEDDYNEQFF.

The chain uses TRBV20-1 and TRBJ2-1, with no clear D. This CDR3 is built from 14 residues. From germline, CDR1 is DFQATT and CDR2 SNEGSKA (reference sequence). Trimming took 3 bases from V and 3 from J, leaving 12 bases between them. The CDR3 spells CSASGWTYYNEQFF. DNA for the CDR3: TGCAGTGCTAGTGGTTGGACCTACTACAATGAGCAGTTCTTC.

This clonotype has just one count. The chain employs TRBV12-3 or TRBV12-4 and TRBJ2-3; D remains ambiguous. This CDR3 spans 15 amino acids. V was clipped by 3 bases and J by 0 bases, with 10 bases between them. CDR3 in DNA: TGTGCCAGCAGTTTCCCGGGCTCTAGCACAGATACGCAGTATTTT. This encodes CASSFPGSSTDTQYF.

The V and J genes are TRBV20-1 and TRBJ2-4, with TRBD1 matching 8 bases. The length of the CDR3 is 14 residues. Germline CDR1 reads DFQATT; CDR2 reads SNEGSKA (reference sequence). The J segment lost 1 base and the V segment lost 5 bases, leaving 4 bases of the junction unmatched. In nucleotides, the CDR3 is TGCAGTGCTCAATACAGGGGGGCCAAAAACATTCAGTACTTC. Translated, it gives CSAQYRGAKNIQYF.

This clonotype was counted only a few times. V is TRBV5-1 and J is TRBJ2-2; D is perhaps TRBD2 (5 bases). Trimming took off 2 bases at V and 2 bases at J, with 10 bases between the two ends. Germline CDR1 is SGHRS and CDR2 is YFSETQ. The CDR3 runs to 15 residues. The CDR3 loop reads CASSFFGLNTGELFF. The CDR3 nucleotides read TGCGCCAGCAGCTTTTTCGGACTTAACACCGGGGAGCTGTTTTTT.

J is TRBJ2-2 and V is TRBV29-1; 11 bases line up with TRBD2. J gave up 0 bases and V 6 bases, and 9 bases lay outside the gene matches. The CDR3 runs 17 residues. The V gene's germline CDR1 is SQVTM and CDR2 ANQGSEA. For the CDR3, the DNA is TGCAGCGTCAACAGGCTAGCGGGGGGTTCGAACACCGGGGAGCTGTTTTTT. It specifies CSVNRLAGGSNTGELFF.

This clonotype was detected only a few times. The chain couples TRBV7-3 to TRBJ2-2, with D perhaps matching TRBD2 (6 bases). V was pared by 5 bases and J by 5 bases, with 15 bases between. There are 15 residues in the CDR3. CDR1 is SGHTA, CDR2 FQGTGA, per germline. Here the CDR3 DNA reads TGTGCCAGCAGCGCACGGGGGACCGGGACCGGGGAGCTGTTTTTT. It specifies CASSARGTGTGELFF.

The V and J genes are TRBV7-2 and TRBJ1-5; possibly TRBD1 for D (5 bases). The germline CDR1 and CDR2 sequences are SGHTA and FQGNSA. The CDR3 loop spans 14 amino acids. The ends were cut back, 5 bases at V and 2 bases at J, with 10 bases in the middle. The CDR3 region is CASSHGHGNQPQHF. CDR3 nucleotides: TGTGCCAGCAGCCATGGACATGGCAATCAGCCCCAGCATTTT.

This clonotype was recorded a few times. The chain links TRBV5-1 to TRBJ1-1, with 7 bases lining up with TRBD1. V lost 1 base, J lost 1 base, and 7 bases stayed unmatched. The CDR3 is 16 residues long. The germline CDR1 and CDR2 sequences are SGHRS and YFSETQ. In nucleotides, the CDR3 is TGCGCCAGCAGCTTGAACAGGGGAAATAAGAACACTGAAGCTTTCTTT. This codes for CASSLNRGNKNTEAFF.

V gene TRBV28 combines with J gene TRBJ1-3; 11 bases match TRBD1. This CDR3 region has 16 residues. The germline V gene has CDR1 MDHEN and CDR2 SYDVKM. Losses at the gene ends were 6 bases for V and 1 base for J; bases not matched to a gene: 5. The CDR3 sequence is CASSYRDRGSGNTIYF. In DNA, the CDR3 is TGTGCCAGCAGCTACCGGGACAGGGGGTCTGGAAACACCATATATTTT.

This clonotype was observed at least ten times. The chain combines TRBV5-6 with TRBJ1-5; D is uncertain. V shed 2 bases and J shed 0 bases, with 9 bases lying between them. Looked up from germline, CDR1 is SGHDT and CDR2 is YYEEEE. The CDR3 has 15 residues. CDR3 sequence (DNA): TGTGCCAGCAGCTTTAGGACGTATAGCAATCAGCCCCAGCATTTT. This gives the protein CASSFRTYSNQPQHF.

This clonotype was seen ten or more times. The chain employs TRBV7-9 and TRBJ1-6; D gene ambiguous. This CDR3 contains 15 residues. V gave up 4 bases and J gave up 8 bases, with 15 bases separating them. Germline V gives CDR1 SEHNR, CDR2 FQNEAQ (reference sequence). The CDR3 is CASSSGPAVYSPLHF. CDR3 DNA: TGTGCCAGCAGCTCTGGACCTGCCGTCTATTCACCCCTCCACTTT.

This clonotype was counted only a few times. The rearrangement joins TRBV20-1 to TRBJ1-2; possibly TRBD1 for D (5 bases). The CDR3 has 14 amino acids. Germline V lookup: CDR1 DFQATT, CDR2 SNEGSKA (reference sequence). The V and J ends lost 6 bases and 5 bases respectively, with 19 bases between them. This CDR3 is CSAPSRGGGYGYTF. The CDR3 bases are TGCAGTGCCCCCAGTCGGGGCGGAGGATATGGCTACACCTTC.